The rows below give T cell receptor beta chains drawn from one sample of a study of blood T cell repertoires in COVID-19. Sequencing used immunoSEQ multiplex PCR; TCRdb keeps in-frame clones, though not all of them. The data hold some 120,000 clones, with almost 85% observed a single time. The sequencing input was peripheral blood. These receptor sequences come from a man between 65 and 80 years old with active or convalescent COVID-19. Each CDR3 is given with its conserved first and last residue. The D gene is left open where the match is weak. Expanded clones get a size class; other rows say once, few or many, or leave the size out.

clone size | D gene | J gene | CDR3 length | V gene | CDR3 DNA | CDR3 protein
. | TRBD1 | TRBJ2-1 | 15 | TRBV5-4 | TGTGCCAGCAGCTCCAGACAGGGCCAACACGATGAGCAGTTCTTC | CASSSRQGQHDEQFF
once | TRBD1 | TRBJ1-2 | 14 | TRBV6-5 | TGTGCCAGCAGTCCGTCCGGGACAGCTTATGGCTACACCTTC | CASSPSGTAYGYTF
. | . | TRBJ1-6 | 13 | TRBV19 | TGTGCCAGTAGTATACCTGGGGGCTCACCCCTCCACTTT | CASSIPGGSPLHF
. | TRBD1 | TRBJ1-2 | 13 | TRBV29-1 | TGCAGCGTTGAATTAGGACAGGGAATTGGCTACACCTTC | CSVELGQGIGYTF
. | TRBD1 | TRBJ1-2 | 14 | TRBV11-3 | TGTGCCAGCAGCGAAGGACAGGGAGTATATGGCTACACCTTC | CASSEGQGVYGYTF
few | TRBD1 | TRBJ2-7 | 15 | TRBV5-1 | TGCGCCAGCAGCCGGGACAGTCGGAGCTCCTACGAGCAGTACTTC | CASSRDSRSSYEQYF
. | . | TRBJ2-1 | 12 | TRBV5-5 | TGTGCCAGCAGCTTCAGAGGGAGCGGGCAGTTCTTC | CASSFRGSGQFF
few | TRBD2 | TRBJ2-5 | 15 | TRBV19 | TGTGCCAGTAGTATCGATTCCGGGAGGGCCGAGACCCAGTACTTC | CASSIDSGRAETQYF
. | TRBD1 | TRBJ2-2 | 16 | TRBV11-2 | TGTGCCAGCAGCCAACGGACAGGACGAGGGACCGGGGAGCTGTTTTTT | CASSQRTGRGTGELFF
. | . | TRBJ2-6 | 15 | TRBV6-2/TRBV6-3 | TGTGCCAGCAGTTACGGGGGGACTGGGGCCAACGTCCTGACTTTC | CASSYGGTGANVLTF
. | TRBD2 | TRBJ2-1 | 14 | TRBV7-9 | TGTGCCAGCAGTCTAGCGGGGGGTAATAATGAGCAGTTCTTC | CASSLAGGNNEQFF
. | TRBD2 | TRBJ2-5 | 16 | TRBV5-1 | TGCGCCAGCAGCTTCGGGACTAGCGGGACCCAAGAGACCCAGTACTTC | CASSFGTSGTQETQYF
. | . | TRBJ2-5 | 13 | TRBV2 | TGTGCCAGCAGTGTCCGGTACCAAGAGACCCAGTACTTC | CASSVRYQETQYF
. | . | TRBJ2-5 | 14 | TRBV5-8 | TGTGCCAGCAGCTTGACGGCAGGGAGGGAGACCCAGTACTTC | CASSLTAGRETQYF
. | . | TRBJ2-7 | 12 | TRBV11-1 | TGTGCCAGCAGCCGTTCCAGGGACGAGCAGTACTTC | CASSRSRDEQYF
few | . | TRBJ1-5 | 15 | TRBV2 | TGTGCCAGCAGCGTACAAGGAGTTAGCAATCAGCCCCAGCATTTT | CASSVQGVSNQPQHF
. | . | TRBJ1-1 | 11 | TRBV3-1/TRBV3-2 | TGTGCCAGCAGCGGGACAAGGGAAGCTTTCTTT | CASSGTREAFF
. | TRBD2 | TRBJ2-1 | 16 | TRBV7-8 | TGTGCCAGCAGCTTATTGGTTAGCGGGAGTCACAATGAGCAGTTCTTC | CASSLLVSGSHNEQFF
. | . | TRBJ2-7 | 11 | TRBV29-1 | TGCAGCGTCGCGACAGGGAGGGAGCAGTACTTC | CSVATGREQYF
. | TRBD1 | TRBJ1-5 | 18 | TRBV7-2 | TGTGCCAGCAGCTTAGGGGGGACAGGGGGCGTCTTGGTTCAGCCCCAGCATTTT | CASSLGGTGGVLVQPQHF
medium-sized | . | TRBJ2-7 | 14 | TRBV6-5 | TGTGCCAGCAGGAAAGGGGCGGGGCCGTACGAGCAGTACTTC | CASRKGAGPYEQYF
. | . | TRBJ1-1 | 12 | TRBV5-4 | TGTGCCAGCAGCTTTCGGGATGCTGAAGCTTTCTTT | CASSFRDAEAFF
. | TRBD1 | TRBJ1-3 | 16 | TRBV3-1/TRBV3-2 | TGTGCCAGCAGCCGACAGGGGCCGCAGGTCGGAAACACCATATATTTT | CASSRQGPQVGNTIYF
few | . | TRBJ1-1 | 17 | TRBV12-2 | TGTGCAAGTCGCTTAAGGGAGGGCCGGGACAGGGGCCCTGAAGCTTTCTTT | CASRLREGRDRGPEAFF
. | . | TRBJ1-2 | 15 | TRBV9 | TGTGCCAGCAGCCACCGAGCCGGAGAGGGCTATGGCTACACCTTC | CASSHRAGEGYGYTF
. | . | TRBJ2-3 | 14 | TRBV2 | TGTGCCAGCAAATGGACAGATAGCACAGATACGCAGTATTTT | CASKWTDSTDTQYF